Listed below are T cell receptor beta chains from one sample, sequenced in a study of cytomegalovirus exposure and HLA in healthy donors. The protocol was immunoSEQ multiplex PCR, while the TCRdb copy is restricted to in-frame clones and leaves out a portion. The sample has some 250,000 clones, 80% to 95% seen once. Sequenced material: PBMCs. Source of these receptors: a woman aged 25 to 39 in good health and CMV-seronegative. CDR3s include the opening cysteine and the closing phenylalanine or tryptophan. A D gene is named only where the DNA matches it firmly. Expanded clones are given a class, and other clones once, few, many or no size at all.

D	V	size	J	CDR3	DNA
-	TRBV6-4	-	TRBJ2-3	CASSVGRTHTDTQYF	TGTGCCAGCAGTGTAGGACGGACACACACAGATACGCAGTATTTT
-	TRBV4-2	-	TRBJ2-3	CASSQGPDTQYF	TGTGCCAGCAGCCAAGGGCCAGATACGCAGTATTTT
TRBD1	TRBV28	-	TRBJ2-7	CASSWQGAQRAEQYF	TGTGCCAGCAGTTGGCAGGGGGCGCAAAGGGCCGAGCAGTACTTC
-	TRBV10-1	-	TRBJ2-3	CASSESNPLSTDTQYF	TGCGCCAGCAGTGAGTCGAACCCCCTAAGCACAGATACGCAGTATTTT
TRBD1	TRBV27	-	TRBJ1-5	CASSSRDRGGSNQPQHF	TGTGCCAGCAGTTCTCGGGACAGGGGAGGGAGCAATCAGCCCCAGCATTTT
TRBD2	TRBV4-3	-	TRBJ2-1	CASSQDRVSGGDYNEQFF	TGCGCCAGCAGCCAAGATCGGGTATCGGGGGGAGACTACAATGAGCAGTTCTTC
-	TRBV7-8	-	TRBJ2-5	CASSSHRDEETQYF	TGTGCCAGCAGCTCTCACCGGGACGAAGAGACCCAGTACTTC
-	TRBV10-1	-	TRBJ2-7	CASSEFLQYF	TGCGCCAGCAGTGAATTCCTGCAGTACTTC
-	TRBV7-9	-	TRBJ2-1	CASSFPGVTEQFF	TGTGCCAGCAGCTTCCCGGGGGTTACTGAGCAGTTCTTC
TRBD2	TRBV29-1	-	TRBJ2-5	CSAVAGEETQYF	TGCAGCGCGGTAGCGGGAGAAGAGACCCAGTACTTC
TRBD1	TRBV6-5	few	TRBJ2-1	CASSRQGADEQFF	TGTGCCAGCAGTCGACAGGGAGCCGATGAGCAGTTCTTC